The 7 T cell receptor beta chains presented below share a single source sample, sequenced in a study of T cell responses to AZD1222 COVID-19 vaccine. TCRdb keeps only in-frame clones here, not all; method: immunoSEQ multiplex PCR. The table shows about 200,000 clones, with just over 90% occurring only once. The sequencing used peripheral blood, collected 28 days after the second dose of the MenACWY control vaccine. These receptors originate from an adult who received the MenACWY meningococcal vaccine as a control.

The rearrangement uses TRBV3-1 (or the pseudogene TRBV3-2) and TRBJ1-2, with 9 positions matching TRBD1. Germline V lookup: CDR1 LGHDT, CDR2 YNNKEL (reference sequence). CDR3 length equals 15 residues. Trimming took 3 bases from V and 4 from J; bases not matched to a gene: 6. CDR3 in amino acids: CASSQGQGRVYGYTF. The CDR3 region has the DNA TGTGCCAGCAGCCAGGGACAGGGAAGAGTCTATGGCTACACCTTC.

This chain connects TRBV11-2 to TRBJ1-2, with D possibly matching TRBD1 (5 bases). The length of the CDR3 is 15 residues. The ends were cut back, 3 bases at V and 4 bases at J, with 15 bases in the middle. CDR1 and CDR2 (germline): SGHAT, FQNNGV. The CDR3: CASSLSRGDSYGYTF. CDR3 in DNA: TGTGCCAGCAGCTTGTCTAGGGGCGATTCCTATGGCTACACCTTC.

This chain links TRBV6-4 with TRBJ2-2, with no clear D. The CDR3 totals 14 residues. V shed 0 bases and J shed 6 bases, with 8 bases lying between them. Germline-derived CDR1 and CDR2 are MRHNA and SNTAGT. The CDR3 reads CASSDSIGAGELFF. Here the CDR3 DNA reads TGTGCCAGCAGTGACTCGATTGGGGCCGGGGAGCTGTTTTTT.

This chain connects TRBV9 to TRBJ2-1, with TRBD2 matching over 10 bases. The CDR3 consists of 15 residues. With V trimmed by 0 bases and J by 9 bases, 6 bases remained unmatched. In germline, CDR1 is SGDLS, CDR2 YYNGEE. CDR3: CASSVGAGGYPEQFF. In DNA, the CDR3 is TGTGCCAGCAGCGTAGGAGCGGGAGGGTATCCTGAGCAGTTCTTC.

J is TRBJ1-2 and V is TRBV4-3; no firm D call. CDR1 is LGHNA, CDR2 YSLEER, per germline. With 3 bases removed from V and 3 bases from J, the gap between germline ends came to 14 bases. The CDR3 is made up of 15 amino acids. This chain's CDR3 is CASSQDSQTDYGYTF. The CDR3 region has the DNA TGCGCCAGCAGCCAGGACTCTCAAACGGACTATGGCTACACCTTC.

The gene calls are TRBV5-1 and TRBJ2-7; D gene unclear. The CDR3 has 15 amino acids. The germline V gene has CDR1 SGHRS and CDR2 YFSETQ. V was clipped by 0 bases and J by 2 bases, with 12 bases between them. CDR3 nucleotide sequence: TGCGCCAGCAGCTTGGCTATTACGTTGCCCTACGAGCAGTACTTC. This sequence encodes CASSLAITLPYEQYF.

The rearrangement joins TRBV7-6 to TRBJ2-2; possible D gene TRBD2, 6 bases. The ends were cut back, 2 bases at V and 7 bases at J, with 17 bases in the middle. Per the germline V gene, CDR1 is SGHVS and CDR2 is FNYEAQ. The CDR3 is 16 residues long. CDR3 loop: CASSLTAGGLGGELFF. The CDR3 bases are TGTGCCAGCAGCTTAACTGCTGGAGGGCTTGGCGGGGAGCTGTTTTTT.